A selection of T cell receptor beta chains follows, all from one sample in a study of blood T cell repertoires in COVID-19. Using immunoSEQ multiplex PCR, the repertoire was profiled, and TCRdb retains in-frame clones only, with some absent. This repertoire shows under 150,000 clones, roughly 84% found once; its top ten account for 5.5%. Sequencing was done on a sample of PBMCs or T cells enriched from blood (not recorded which). The source of these receptors is a man in his forties or fifties with acute COVID-19. Each CDR3 is given with its conserved first and last residue. The order of the fields is V gene, J gene, CDR3 protein.

TRBV28	TRBJ2-1	CASSPRDEQFF
TRBV5-1	TRBJ2-2	CASSLGTGGQTGELFF
TRBV19	TRBJ2-2	CASSPYYGTSEPGELFF
TRBV5-1	TRBJ2-7	CASSKRTGADEQYF
TRBV24-1	TRBJ2-1	CATSDLNGVPGGNEQFF
TRBV30	TRBJ1-6	CAWRGPEGSPLHF
TRBV5-4	TRBJ1-1	CASSLEGDRGTEAFF
TRBV6-5	TRBJ1-2	CATLRSVTGSYGYTF
TRBV9	TRBJ2-2	CASSVGRQGNTGELFF
TRBV5-1	TRBJ2-7	CASSLGLTSNEQYF
TRBV9	TRBJ2-2	CASSVTGTGELFF
TRBV27	TRBJ1-1	CASSGGGLEAFF
TRBV7-4	TRBJ1-5	CASSFLSRTRGHQPQHF
TRBV6-5	TRBJ1-1	CASSYEGDTEAFF
TRBV5-6	TRBJ2-7	CASSSNSYEQYF
TRBV3-1/TRBV3-2	TRBJ2-3	CASSRRSTGVGTDTQYF
TRBV5-1	TRBJ2-1	CASILGNEQFF
TRBV7-2	TRBJ1-2	CASSLGQNNYGYTF
TRBV6-5	TRBJ2-1	CASRAGGREQFF
TRBV4-3	TRBJ2-1	CASRLSGSSYNEQFF
TRBV28	TRBJ2-3	CASSFGTRGGDTQYF
TRBV6-2/TRBV6-3	TRBJ2-5	CASSYSTAETQYF
TRBV6-5	TRBJ2-5	CASSTSGSRETQYF
TRBV5-1	TRBJ2-1	CASSLAGQGSYNEQFF
TRBV4-1	TRBJ1-4	CASSPTGGYEKLFF
TRBV6-2/TRBV6-3	TRBJ2-1	CASSYSISRGSSYNEQFF
TRBV27	TRBJ1-2	CASSLGGRGLTF
TRBV7-6	TRBJ2-3	CASSSSGGRTDTQYF
TRBV6-2/TRBV6-3	TRBJ1-6	CASSPTGTGGLALHF
TRBV3-1/TRBV3-2	TRBJ1-2	CASSPAGTGPVTF
TRBV25-1	TRBJ1-6	CASTGTLNNSPLHF
TRBV6-2/TRBV6-3	TRBJ2-5	CASSYSSLAGGLNNF
TRBV5-4	TRBJ2-2	CASSGWTRGNTGELFF
TRBV6-4	TRBJ1-5	CASSLDWNQPQHF
TRBV3-1/TRBV3-2	TRBJ2-3	CASSQASASGGAITDTQYF
TRBV9	TRBJ2-4	CASSVTDGGLAKNIQYF
TRBV19	TRBJ2-3	CASSRDRTDTQYF
TRBV5-5	TRBJ1-1	CASRFEGYTEAFF
TRBV6-2/TRBV6-3	TRBJ2-2	CASSYPLSEATGRRDTGELFF
TRBV6-2/TRBV6-3	TRBJ2-3	CASSYFRGQDTQYF
TRBV6-5	TRBJ1-1	CATMTGVAFF
TRBV11-2	TRBJ1-1	CASSPGNTEAFF
TRBV19	TRBJ1-1	CASSIGQGMDTEAFF
TRBV10-3	TRBJ1-5	CATRPGQGAGGNQPQHF
TRBV7-2	TRBJ1-2	CASSLTGAGGLYGYTF
TRBV7-2	TRBJ2-5	CASSLVGQGQETQYF